The present TCR beta chain was sequenced within a study of blood T cell repertoires in COVID-19. Assay used: immunoSEQ multiplex PCR; TCRdb lists only in-frame clones, some missing. Of 130,000 to 150,000 clones in the sample, roughly 87% were seen once. This TCR was sampled from a woman aged 40 to 50 who had been exposed to COVID-19. Sequenced: PBMCs or T cells enriched from blood (not recorded which).

CDR3 sequence: CASSRGETDTQYF. The CDR3 region has the DNA TGTGCCAGCAGCCGGGGGGAGACAGATACGCAGTATTTT. The genes are TRBV12-3 or TRBV12-4 and TRBJ2-3, with 7 bases that match TRBD2. After removal of 6 bases from V and 3 bases from J, the junction contained 3 bases not matched to a gene. The CDR3 has 13 amino acids.